This TCR beta chain was captured by sequencing in a study of blood T cell repertoires in COVID-19. Study overall: Samples of COVID-19 (acute and convalescent) were obtained from the United States, Italy and Spain.

This CDR3 has 15 residues. The V end lost 4 bases, the J end lost 5 bases, and 15 bases lay between the germline ends. Germline V CDR1 and CDR2: LGHNA, YNFKEQ. Authors' methods: It was from reference gene primer amplification that nucleated cell counts were estimated. Sequencing was performed with immunoSEQ multiplex PCR; in TCRdb, only in-frame clones are kept and a portion is missing. The D gene and trimming were derived from the DNA, and the V and J assignments and clone size from that table. The sample has approximately 210,000 clones; 70% to 90% are singletons. This sequence originates from a woman aged 35 to 49 who had recovered from COVID-19. The sequencing input was peripheral blood. The chain is built from TRBV4-2 and TRBJ2-1; possible D gene TRBD2, 7 bases. Here the CDR3 reads CASSPLAGANNEQFF. CDR3 nucleotide sequence: TGTGCCAGCAGCCCGCTTGCGGGGGCTAACAATGAGCAGTTCTTC.